This T cell receptor (beta chain) was captured in a study of Ad26.COV2.S vaccination and SARS-CoV-2 variants. In the study overall: Administration of Ad26.COV2.S was intramuscular, either once or twice 56 days apart.

The CDR3 consists of 13 residues. V lost 3 bases and J lost 3, with 8 bases in between. Treatment reported: 15 to 20 received Ad26.COV2.S at low or high dose, single or two shots; about 5 received placebo; per-sample allocation not given. Repertoires come from day 63 after the first vaccine or placebo injection. This clone has only one observation. Its antigen is undetermined. Regarding the study as a whole: The study found higher spike-specific TCR breadth in vaccine than placebo recipients. Analyses that measured TCR breadth and depth may have underestimated total T cell responses.

Assay: immunoSEQ multiplex PCR; the TCRdb copy retains only in-frame clones and omits some. The sample yields about 680,000 clones, around 90% seen once. The chain uses TRBV12-3 or TRBV12-4 and TRBJ1-1, with D maybe TRBD1 (5 bases). The specimen was peripheral blood, collected in a trial of Ad26.COV2.S vaccine versus placebo. The sequence was obtained from a person aged 18 to 59 who received the Ad26.COV2.S COVID-19 vaccine or a placebo. The chain's CDR3 is CASSFVGDTEAFF. CDR3 DNA sequence: TGTGCCAGCAGTTTTGTGGGGGACACTGAAGCTTTCTTT.